These 20 T cell receptor beta chains originate from one sample sequenced in a study of cytomegalovirus exposure and HLA in healthy donors. The PCR contained 60 Vbeta and 13 Jbeta primers. Profiling relied on immunoSEQ multiplex PCR, and the TCRdb table lists in-frame clones only, not all of them. The data show about 81,000 clones, 77% seen once. Sequenced material: PBMCs. All receptors come from a man in his forties or fifties in good health and CMV-seropositive.

This rearrangement joins TRBV25-1 to TRBJ2-6; TRBD2 agrees at 7 bases. The germline V gene encodes CDR1 MGHDK and CDR2 SYGVNS. V lost 1 base to trimming and J lost 0 bases; unmatched junction nucleotides: 3. This CDR3 has 17 residues. The CDR3 sequence: CASSELGGGSGANVLTF. The DNA of the CDR3 is TGTGCCAGCAGTGAATTGGGCGGGGGCTCTGGGGCCAACGTCCTGACTTTC. Filled out from reference TRBV25-1 and TRBJ2-6, the complete variable domain reads EADIYQTPRYLVIGTGKKITLECSQTMGHDKMYWYQQDPGMELHLIHYSYGVNSTEKGDLSSESTVSRIRTEHFPLTLESARPSHTSQYLCASSELGGGSGANVLTFGAGSRLTVL.

The chain employs TRBV9 and TRBJ2-7; D not resolved. Trimming removed 0 bases at V and 6 bases at J, with 10 bases between. The CDR3 consists of 13 residues. The V gene's germline CDR1 is SGDLS and CDR2 YYNGEE. The CDR3 reads CASSVGLVGEQYF. CDR3 coding DNA: TGTGCCAGCAGCGTAGGTCTAGTAGGCGAGCAGTACTTC.

The genes are TRBV4-2 and TRBJ2-1; TRBD2 matches 8 bases. The CDR3 totals 14 residues. V lost 4 bases to trimming and J lost 1 base; unmatched junction nucleotides: 0. Germline loops: CDR1 LGHNA, CDR2 YNFKEQ. The CDR3 nucleotides read TGTGCCAGCAGCCCTAGCGGGTCCTACAATGAGCAGTTCTTC. Its protein product is CASSPSGSYNEQFF.

The V and J genes are TRBV5-6 and TRBJ1-2; weak D call: TRBD1 (6 bases). From germline, CDR1 is SGHDT and CDR2 YYEEEE. The V end lost 3 bases, the J end lost 7 bases, and 22 bases lay between the germline ends. CDR3 size: 16 residues. CDR3 in amino acids: CASSSILSGGTGGYTF. DNA for the CDR3: TGTGCCAGCAGCTCCATCCTCAGTGGGGGCACGGGTGGCTACACCTTC. The variable domain in full, with the rest retrieved from reference TRBV5-6 and TRBJ1-2, is DAGVTQSPTHLIKTRGQQVTLRCSPKSGHDTVSWYQQALGQGPQFIFQYYEEEERQRGNFPDRFSGHQFPNYSSELNVNALLLGDSALYLCASSSILSGGTGGYTFGSGTRLTVV.

The chain recombines TRBV7-8 with TRBJ1-5; 7 bases align to TRBD1. The germline gives CDR1 SGHVS, CDR2 FQNEAQ. Trimming at V came to 3 bases and at J to 5 bases, leaving 13 bases not matched to a gene. The CDR3 is 17 amino acids. The CDR3 sequence is CASSFVVRQGIDQPQHF. Here the CDR3 DNA reads TGTGCCAGCAGCTTTGTTGTACGACAGGGAATAGATCAGCCCCAGCATTTT.

This chain connects TRBV7-2 to TRBJ1-3, with D unclear. From germline, CDR1 is SGHTA and CDR2 FQGNSA. The V gene lost 3 bases and the J gene lost 4 bases, with 16 bases spanning the gap. This CDR3 region has 16 residues. CDR3 residues: CASSFSERQSGNTIYF. The CDR3 nucleotides read TGTGCCAGCAGCTTCTCCGAGAGACAATCAGGAAACACCATATATTTT.

V is TRBV6-1 and J is TRBJ2-7; a weak D match, TRBD1 (6 bases). Trimming pared 10 bases from V and 4 bases from J, leaving 17 bases between. This CDR3 comprises 13 residues. The germline gives CDR1 MNHNS, CDR2 SASEGT. The CDR3 DNA is TGTGCCACCGCCCTTCGGCAGGGGTACGAGCAGTACTTC. Its protein is CATALRQGYEQYF.

This clone came up once. V usage is TRBV27 and J usage is TRBJ2-5, with D unresolved. CDR1 and CDR2 from the germline V gene are MNHEY and SMNVEV (reference sequence). The CDR3 loop spans 14 amino acids. V dropped 4 bases and J dropped 5 bases, with 14 bases sitting between them. The CDR3 region is CASSSLGGPETQYF. The CDR3 nucleotides are TGTGCCAGCAGTTCCTTAGGCGGTCCGGAGACCCAGTACTTC.

The chain recombines TRBV6-5 with TRBJ2-3; 9 bases align to TRBD2. The V segment lost 0 bases and the J segment 3 bases; nucleotides outside the gene matches: 4. The germline CDR1 and CDR2 sequences are MNHEY and SVGAGI. The CDR3 runs 16 residues. The CDR3 sequence is CASSYSGSGRTDTQYF. CDR3 nucleotides: TGTGCCAGCAGTTACTCGGGGAGCGGGAGGACAGATACGCAGTATTTT.

J is TRBJ1-2 and V is TRBV7-9; 10 positions agree with TRBD1. Losses at the gene ends were 5 bases for V and 4 bases for J; bases not matched to a gene: 4. Germline V CDR1 and CDR2: SEHNR, FQNEAQ (reference sequence). The CDR3 spans 14 residues. CDR3 sequence (DNA): TGTGCCAGCAGCACGGGACAGGGGTCCTATGGCTACACCTTC. It translates to CASSTGQGSYGYTF.

J is TRBJ1-2 and V is TRBV30; no firm D call. Germline-derived CDR1 and CDR2 are GTSNPN and SVGIG (reference sequence). The length of the CDR3 is 15 residues. V gave up 2 bases and J gave up 8 bases, with 21 bases separating them. The CDR3 region is CAWSFRDRVTMGYTF. DNA for the CDR3: TGTGCCTGGAGTTTCCGGGATCGCGTTACAATGGGCTACACCTTC.

The chain has TRBV18 and TRBJ2-7, with 8 bases that match TRBD2. The CDR3 spans 14 residues. Germline V lookup: CDR1 KGHSH, CDR2 LQKENI. V gave up 0 bases and J gave up 6 bases; unmatched junction bases: 4. The CDR3 DNA is TGTGCCAGCTCACCACCTAGCACTAGCGGCGAGCAGTACTTC. Translated: CASSPPSTSGEQYF. Together with reference TRBV18 and TRBJ2-7, the CDR3 gives the full variable domain: NAGVMQNPRHLVRRRGQEARLRCSPMKGHSHVYWYRQLPEEGLKFMVYLQKENIIDESGMPKERFSAEFPKEGPSILRIQQVVRGDSAAYFCASSPPSTSGEQYFGPGTRLTVT.

The chain links TRBV4-3 to TRBJ2-1; D is perhaps TRBD1 (5 bases). Per the germline V gene, CDR1 is LGHNA and CDR2 is YSLEER. The CDR3 runs to 14 residues. V dropped 4 bases and J dropped 3 bases, with 10 bases sitting between them. CDR3 amino acids: CASSRTDSYNEQFF. The CDR3 DNA reads TGCGCCAGCAGCCGGACCGACAGCTACAATGAGCAGTTCTTC.

DNA of the CDR3: TGTGCCAGCAGTGACTCTAGCGGGAGGGGCACAGATACGCAGTATTTT. It encodes CASSDSSGRGTDTQYF. The J gene is TRBJ2-3, the V gene TRBV6-4, with TRBD2 matching over 11 bases. The CDR3 is 16 residues long. Germline V gene sequence: CDR1 MRHNA, CDR2 SNTAGT. Trimming took 0 bases from V and 1 from J; bases not matched to a gene: 0.

The V call is TRBV10-1, the J call TRBJ2-1; 8 nucleotides align to TRBD2. Germline CDR1 is WNHNN and CDR2 is SYGVQD (reference sequence). V dropped 5 bases and J dropped 5; count of bases not matched to a gene: 17. There are 18 residues in the CDR3. This chain's CDR3 is CASSKASSGRWGDNEQFF. The CDR3 DNA is TGCGCCAGCAGTAAGGCATCCAGCGGGAGATGGGGAGACAATGAGCAGTTCTTC.

The chain employs TRBV6-4 and TRBJ2-1; TRBD2 matches 8 bases. Germline loops: CDR1 MRHNA, CDR2 SNTAGT. V lost 3 bases, J lost 5 bases, and 6 bases stayed unmatched. The CDR3 length is 15 residues. CDR3 loop: CASSERAGDNNEQFF. The CDR3 nucleotides read TGTGCCAGCAGTGAAAGAGCGGGAGACAACAATGAGCAGTTCTTC.

The genes are TRBV10-1 and TRBJ2-2, with D perhaps matching TRBD1 (5 bases). The V end lost 9 bases, the J end lost 6 bases, and 8 bases lay between the germline ends. The germline V gene has CDR1 WNHNN and CDR2 SYGVQD (reference sequence). This CDR3 has 11 amino acids. This CDR3 reads CASQGSGELFF. Here the CDR3 DNA reads TGCGCCAGTCAGGGTTCCGGGGAGCTGTTTTTT.

V is TRBV13 and J is TRBJ2-1; D gene unclear. CDR3 length: 14 residues. With 1 base removed from V and 9 bases from J, the gap between germline ends came to 13 bases. Germline values: CDR1 PRHDT, CDR2 FYEKMQ (reference sequence). CDR3 nucleotides: TGTGCCAGCAGCTTAGTTCTCCACGGCGGTGAGCAGTTCTTC. Translating it yields CASSLVLHGGEQFF.

This clone was seen only once. At one boundary the junction diverges from the germline segment, which might be a read error. This sequence joins TRBV4-1 and TRBJ2-4; 9 bases agree with TRBD2. Germline assignment: CDR1 MGHRA and CDR2 YSYEKL. The length of the CDR3 is 17 residues. CDR3 sequence reads: CASSQGGRGRAGNSQYF. The CDR3 DNA reads TGCGCCAGCAGCCAGGGGGGTCGCGGGAGGGCCGGGAACAGTCAGTACTTC.

The gene calls are TRBV11-2 and TRBJ1-2, with a weak D call TRBD1 (5 bases). V shed 5 bases and J shed 9 bases, with 22 bases lying between them. The CDR3 is 15 amino acids. The germline V gene encodes CDR1 SGHAT and CDR2 FQNNGV. The CDR3 region has the DNA TGTGCCAGCAGCACCGGGGACTTCCCCGGGGGACGCTACACCTTC. Protein sequence: CASSTGDFPGGRYTF.